This T cell receptor (beta chain) comes out of a study of blood T cells in healthy people across ages (dated by TCRdb to between 2014 and 2017). Some background on the complete study: In model experiments, roughly one uniquely barcoded TCR beta cDNA molecule per two T cells was captured by template switching. The study measured age-related changes in TCR beta repertoire diversity using deep sequencing normalized with unique cDNA molecular identifiers. Donors were grouped into four age groups: young (average approximately 15 years), middle-aged (39), aged (roughly 62) and long-lived (around 80). To avoid experimental bias, donors of different ages were spread randomly across the sequencing lanes. Two additional independent replicas of 1 million unique cDNA reads from the same blood draw were analyzed for two donors (one aged 18 to 29 and one aged 80 or older). What the authors observed across the whole study: Because the CMV infection status of the donors was unknown, age-related changes in expanded clonotypes may potentially have been confounded. As age increased, observed TCR beta diversity per million T cells dropped in a roughly linear way, and a significant reduction was already evident by age about 36. Compared with the aged group, the long-lived group had more naive CD4+ T cells, fewer expanded clones and increased TCR diversity, a pattern suggesting age selection. Estimates of total diversity based on one million sequenced T cells were regarded as lower bounds and as underestimates. The percentage of naive T cells measured by flow cytometry correlated strongly with observed TCR beta diversity. Because profiling used bulk unsorted PBMCs, naive and antigen-experienced compartments could not be compared conclusively.

A note on this clonotype: The clone's antigen remains unknown. The sample holds no much larger clone one base away, and base qualities are not on file.

The CDR3 spans 15 residues, from the cysteine through the phenylalanine. The CDR3 DNA has 45 bases and is translated from base 1. Reading the germline V gene (reference sequence) gives CDR1 DFQATT and CDR2 SNEGSKA. Trimming at the junction amounts to 3 bases on V and 0 bases on J, and the germline ends lie 12 bases apart. Donors were approximately 42 systemically healthy Caucasian individuals from Russia aged roughly 6 to 100 years. About 10 milliliters of peripheral blood were collected from each donor into EDTA-treated Vacutainer tubes. Ficoll-Paque density-gradient centrifugation was used to isolate PBMCs, with at least 7 million per sample. Total RNA, at least 6 micrograms per sample, was extracted from PBMCs with Trizol reagent. For every donor, an aliquot of PBMCs went through flow cytometry to measure the percentages of naive CD45RAhigh/CD27high T cells. The library was prepared using 5' RACE. Sequencing took place on an Illumina HiSeq 2500. A second PCR of about 6 to 12 cycles was performed with a sample-barcoded 5' primer and a J-beta primer mix. A template-switch 5' adaptor carrying 12 random nucleotides introduced a unique molecular identifier onto each TCR beta cDNA molecule. Each sample yielded at least 3 million CDR3-containing paired-end reads. The Mint cDNA synthesis kit, primed by a TRBC-specific oligonucleotide, was used to synthesize first-strand cDNA from all RNA. All cDNA was treated with uracil-DNA glycosylase and then went through a first 18-cycle PCR with the universal primers M1SS and BC2_uni_R. The published analysis was carried out like this. For normalization, 1 million high-quality reads, each with a distinct molecular identifier, were randomly selected from each sample. Reads sharing molecular identifiers were discarded rather than binned into consensus sequences. MiTCR, set to a Q25 quality threshold and the strictest error-elimination algorithm, was used for CDR3 identification, clonotype clustering and error correction. A nonparametric unseen species model using Euler transformation provided a lower-bound estimate of total TCR beta diversity. The public reads were quality trimmed at Q25 with fastp and then assembled into clones with MiXCR by TCRdb, keeping productive beta chains. For every CDR3 protein sequence, its rows merge into one entry that carries the most common genes and DNA. The V and J calls were not made by the authors but by TCRdb's processing. This sample has roughly 2 million distinct CDR3 sequences in its table, and about 50% of those were observed once. The leading ten clones occupy over 2% of the sample.

The receptor comes from a woman aged 40 to 55 in good health. Material for sequencing was blood. Recombination connected TRBV20-1 to TRBJ1-5, with no reliable assignment of the D segment. The DNA sequence is given as TGCAGTGCTAGCTTGGGCCCGGATAGCAATCAGCCCCAGCATTTT. This sequence encodes CSASLGPDSNQPQHF.